This T cell receptor beta chain emerged from a study of cytomegalovirus exposure and HLA in healthy donors. The study, taken as a whole, reports: In a later analysis, HLA-associated beta chains showed higher expansion and lower generation probabilities than comparable chains. CMV antigen specificity was confirmed in vitro for a few CMV-associated chains. Available immune exposure information was restricted to CMV serostatus only. Certain sequence variants were highly shared and formed a cluster, and this cluster was likely a sequencing artifact.

The PCR had 60 Vbeta and 13 Jbeta primers. TCRdb's table, derived via immunoSEQ multiplex PCR, lists solely in-frame clones and lacks some. The sample consists of about 150,000 clones, 65% to 85% of them appearing once. This clone was seen a few times. Its antigen is not known. Looked up from germline, CDR1 is SEHNR and CDR2 is FQNEAQ (reference sequence). V lost 8 bases, J lost 0 bases, and 5 bases stayed unmatched. The CDR3 is 15 amino acids. The rearrangement joins TRBV7-9 to TRBJ2-5; TRBD2 matches at 11 bases. The clonotype originates from a boy aged 2 to 10 in good health and CMV-seronegative. Sequences were obtained from PBMCs. CDR3 sequence reads: CASDTSGRDQETQYF. The CDR3 nucleotides read TGTGCCAGCGATACTAGCGGGAGAGACCAAGAGACCCAGTACTTC.